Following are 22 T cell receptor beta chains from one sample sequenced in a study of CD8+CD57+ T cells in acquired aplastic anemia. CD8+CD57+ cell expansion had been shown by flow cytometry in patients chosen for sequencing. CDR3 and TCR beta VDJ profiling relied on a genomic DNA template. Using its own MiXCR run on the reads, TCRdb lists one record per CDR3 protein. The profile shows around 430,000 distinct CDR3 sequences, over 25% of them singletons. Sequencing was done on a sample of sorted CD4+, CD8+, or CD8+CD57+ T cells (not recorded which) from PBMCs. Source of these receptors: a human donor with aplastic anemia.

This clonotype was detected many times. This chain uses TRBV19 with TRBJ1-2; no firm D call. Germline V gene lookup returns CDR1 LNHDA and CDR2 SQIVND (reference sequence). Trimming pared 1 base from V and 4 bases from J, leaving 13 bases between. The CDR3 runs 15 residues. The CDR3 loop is CASSIVGEGPYGYTF. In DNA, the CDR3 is TGTGCCAGTAGTATAGTAGGAGAGGGCCCCTATGGCTACACCTTC.

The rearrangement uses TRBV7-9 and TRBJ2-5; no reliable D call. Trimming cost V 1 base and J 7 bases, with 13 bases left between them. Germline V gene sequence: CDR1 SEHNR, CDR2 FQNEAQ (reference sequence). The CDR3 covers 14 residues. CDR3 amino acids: CASSLEEGKGTQYF. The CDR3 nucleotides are TGTGCCAGCAGCTTAGAGGAAGGGAAGGGGACCCAGTACTTC. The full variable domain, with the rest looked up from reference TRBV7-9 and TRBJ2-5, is DTGVSQNPRHKITKRGQNVTFRCDPISEHNRLYWYRQTLGQGPEFLTYFQNEAQLEKSRLLSDRFSAERPKGSFSTLEIQRTEQGDSAMYLCASSLEEGKGTQYFGPGTRLLVL.

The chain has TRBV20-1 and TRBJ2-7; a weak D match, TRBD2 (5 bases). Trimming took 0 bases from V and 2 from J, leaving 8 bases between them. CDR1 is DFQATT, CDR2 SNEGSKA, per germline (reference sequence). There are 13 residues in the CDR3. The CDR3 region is CSAREAEPYEQYF. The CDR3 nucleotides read TGCAGTGCTAGAGAAGCGGAACCCTACGAGCAGTACTTC.

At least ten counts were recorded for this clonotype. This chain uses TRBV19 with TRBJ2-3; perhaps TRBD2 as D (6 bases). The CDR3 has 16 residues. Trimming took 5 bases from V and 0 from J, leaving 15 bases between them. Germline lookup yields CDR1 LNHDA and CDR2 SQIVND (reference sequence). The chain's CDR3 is CASSPLGGFSTDTQYF. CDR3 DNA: TGTGCCAGTAGTCCTTTGGGAGGCTTTAGCACAGATACGCAGTATTTT.

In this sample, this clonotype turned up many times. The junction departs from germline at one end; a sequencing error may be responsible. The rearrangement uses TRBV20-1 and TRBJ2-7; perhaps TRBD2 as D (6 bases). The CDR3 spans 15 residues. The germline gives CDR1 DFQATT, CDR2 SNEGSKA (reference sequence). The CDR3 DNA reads TGCAGTGCTAGACCTCTGACTAGAGTCTCCCACGAGCAGTACTTC. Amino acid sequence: CSARPLTRVSHEQYF.

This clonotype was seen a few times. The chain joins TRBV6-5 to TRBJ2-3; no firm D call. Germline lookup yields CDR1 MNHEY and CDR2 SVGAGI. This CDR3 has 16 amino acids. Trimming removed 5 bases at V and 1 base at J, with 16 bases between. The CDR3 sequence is CASSETSLIGTDTQYF. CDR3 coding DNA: TGTGCCAGCAGTGAAACGTCCTTAATCGGCACAGATACGCAGTATTTT.

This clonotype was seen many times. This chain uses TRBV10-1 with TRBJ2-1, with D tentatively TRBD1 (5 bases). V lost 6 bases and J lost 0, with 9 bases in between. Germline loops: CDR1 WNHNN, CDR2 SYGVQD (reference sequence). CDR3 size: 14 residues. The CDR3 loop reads CASSLTGSYNEQFF. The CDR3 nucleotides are TGCGCCAGCAGCCTAACAGGCTCCTACAATGAGCAGTTCTTC.

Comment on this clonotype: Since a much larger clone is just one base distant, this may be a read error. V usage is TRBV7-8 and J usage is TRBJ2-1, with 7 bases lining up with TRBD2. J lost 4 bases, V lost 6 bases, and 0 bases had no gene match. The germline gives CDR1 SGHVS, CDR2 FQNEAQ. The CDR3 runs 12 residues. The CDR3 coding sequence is TGTGCCAGCAGGCGGGGGTACAATGAGCAGTTCTTC. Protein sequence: CASRRGYNEQFF.

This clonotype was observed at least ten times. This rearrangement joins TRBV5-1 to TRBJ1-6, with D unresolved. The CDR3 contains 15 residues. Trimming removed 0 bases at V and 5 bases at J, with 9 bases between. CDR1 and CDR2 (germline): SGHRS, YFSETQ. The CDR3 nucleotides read TGCGCCAGCAGCTTGGACGGGCTGGATAATTCACCCCTCCACTTT. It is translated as CASSLDGLDNSPLHF.

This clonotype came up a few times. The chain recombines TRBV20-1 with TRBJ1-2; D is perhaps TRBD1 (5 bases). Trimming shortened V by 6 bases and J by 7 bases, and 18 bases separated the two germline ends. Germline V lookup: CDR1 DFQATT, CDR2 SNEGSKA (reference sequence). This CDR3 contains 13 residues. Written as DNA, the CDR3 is TGCAGTGCCCCGATCCCCCGGGGGAGTGGCTACACCTTC. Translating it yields CSAPIPRGSGYTF.

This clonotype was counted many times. The CDR3 sequence is CATSFVSETFSYEQYF. The CDR3 DNA reads TGTGCCACCAGCTTCGTGTCAGAAACGTTTTCTTACGAGCAGTACTTC. The chain has TRBV15 and TRBJ2-7; D gene uncertain. Germline V gives CDR1 LNHNV, CDR2 YYDKDF (reference sequence). Trimming took 5 bases from V and 4 from J, leaving 21 bases between them. The CDR3 extends over 16 amino acids.

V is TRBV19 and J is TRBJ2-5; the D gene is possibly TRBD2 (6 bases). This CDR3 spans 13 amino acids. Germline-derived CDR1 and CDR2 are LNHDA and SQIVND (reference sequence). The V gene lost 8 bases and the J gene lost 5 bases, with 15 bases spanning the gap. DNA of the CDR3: TGTGCCAGTGGGAGGAGGGGCCGGGAGACCCAGTACTTC. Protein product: CASGRRGRETQYF.

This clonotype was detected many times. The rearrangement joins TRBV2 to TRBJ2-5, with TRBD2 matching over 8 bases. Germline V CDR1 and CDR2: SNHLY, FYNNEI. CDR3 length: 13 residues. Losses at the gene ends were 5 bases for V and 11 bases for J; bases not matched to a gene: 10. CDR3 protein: CASSPVGAGVQYF. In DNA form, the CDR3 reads TGTGCCAGCAGTCCCGTGGGAGCGGGGGTGCAGTACTTC.

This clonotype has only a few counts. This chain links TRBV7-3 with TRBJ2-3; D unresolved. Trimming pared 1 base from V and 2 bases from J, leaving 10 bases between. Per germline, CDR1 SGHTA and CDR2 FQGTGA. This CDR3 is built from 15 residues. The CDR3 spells CASSLSRLPTDTQYF. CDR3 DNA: TGTGCCAGCAGCTTAAGCCGACTGCCCACAGATACGCAGTATTTT. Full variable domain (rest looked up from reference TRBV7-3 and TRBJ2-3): GAGVSQTPSNKVTEKGKYVELRCDPISGHTALYWYRQSLGQGPEFLIYFQGTGAADDSGLPNDRFFAVRPEGSVSTLKIQRTERGDSAVYLCASSLSRLPTDTQYFGPGTRLTVL.

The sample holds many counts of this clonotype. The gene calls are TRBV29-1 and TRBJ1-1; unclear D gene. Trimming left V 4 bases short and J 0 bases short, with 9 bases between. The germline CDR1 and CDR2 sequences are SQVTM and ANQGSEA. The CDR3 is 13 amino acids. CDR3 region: CSVGSQLNTEAFF. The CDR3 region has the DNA TGCAGCGTTGGTTCCCAGTTGAACACTGAAGCTTTCTTT.

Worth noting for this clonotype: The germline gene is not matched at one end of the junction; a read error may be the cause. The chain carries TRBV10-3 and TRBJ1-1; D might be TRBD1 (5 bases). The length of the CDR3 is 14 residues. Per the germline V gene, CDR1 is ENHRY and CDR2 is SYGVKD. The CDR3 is CASSYTSRGAGPHF. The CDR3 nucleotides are TGTGCCAGCAGTTACACCAGTCGTGGGGCGGGACCACACTTT.

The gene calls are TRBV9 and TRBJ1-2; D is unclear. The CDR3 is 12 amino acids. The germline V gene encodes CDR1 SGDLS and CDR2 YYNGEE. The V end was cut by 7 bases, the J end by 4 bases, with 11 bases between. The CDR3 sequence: CASSEDRYGYTF. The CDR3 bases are TGTGCCAGCTCGGAGGACCGCTATGGCTACACCTTC.

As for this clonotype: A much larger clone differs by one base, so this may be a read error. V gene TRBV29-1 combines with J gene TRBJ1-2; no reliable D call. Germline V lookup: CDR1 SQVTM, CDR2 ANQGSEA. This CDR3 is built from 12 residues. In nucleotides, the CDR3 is TGCAGCGTTCGAGACAAGTACTATGGCTACGCCTTC. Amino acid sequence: CSVRDKYYGYAF.

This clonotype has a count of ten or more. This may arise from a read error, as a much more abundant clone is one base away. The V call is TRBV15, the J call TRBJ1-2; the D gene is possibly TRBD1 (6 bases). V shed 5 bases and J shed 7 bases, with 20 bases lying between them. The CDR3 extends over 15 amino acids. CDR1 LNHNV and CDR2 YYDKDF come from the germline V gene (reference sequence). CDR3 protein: CATSGNTGHFGGYTF. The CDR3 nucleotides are TGTGCCACCAGCGGCAACACAGGGCATTTTGGTGGCTACACCTTC.

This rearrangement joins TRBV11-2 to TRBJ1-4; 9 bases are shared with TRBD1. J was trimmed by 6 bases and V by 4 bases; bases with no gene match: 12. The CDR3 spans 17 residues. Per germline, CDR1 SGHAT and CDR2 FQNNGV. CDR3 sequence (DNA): TGTGCCAGCAGCTCCGCGGGACAGGGCCGGCAGGATGAAAAACTGTTTTTT. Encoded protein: CASSSAGQGRQDEKLFF.

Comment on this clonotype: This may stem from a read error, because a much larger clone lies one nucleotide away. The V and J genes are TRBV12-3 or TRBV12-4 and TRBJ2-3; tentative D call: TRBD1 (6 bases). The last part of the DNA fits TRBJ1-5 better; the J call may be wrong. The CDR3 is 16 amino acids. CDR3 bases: TGTGCCAGCAGCCCGATAGCGGGGGGGCAGGAAGATACGCAGCATTTT. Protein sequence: CASSPIAGGQEDTQHF.

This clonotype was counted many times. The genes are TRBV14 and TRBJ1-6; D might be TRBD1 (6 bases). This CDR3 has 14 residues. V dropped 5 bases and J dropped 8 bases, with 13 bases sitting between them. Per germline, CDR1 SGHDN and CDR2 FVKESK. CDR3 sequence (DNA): TGTGCCAGCAGCGCCCGACAGGCGGATTCACCCCTCCACTTT. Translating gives CASSARQADSPLHF.